The 29 T cell receptor beta chains presented below share a single source sample, sequenced in a study of cytomegalovirus exposure and HLA in healthy donors. This PCR relied on a set of 60 Vbeta primers and 13 Jbeta primers. Sequenced by immunoSEQ multiplex PCR; TCRdb stores in-frame clones only, minus some. The sample has approximately 130,000 clones, 81% seen once. The sample consisted of PBMCs. These receptors all stem from a man younger than 35 in good health and CMV-seronegative.

The rearrangement links TRBV7-2 to TRBJ2-1; D is ambiguous. V lost 5 bases and J lost 2, with 13 bases in between. The CDR3 runs to 15 residues. Germline CDR1 and CDR2: SGHTA and FQGNSA. The CDR3 bases are TGTGCCAGCAGCCCGACCGGAGATACCTACAATGAGCAGTTCTTC. It yields the protein CASSPTGDTYNEQFF.

V and J are TRBV30 and TRBJ1-5; 9 bases are shared with TRBD1. V was clipped by 0 bases and J by 0 bases; unmatched bases: 6. Germline loops: CDR1 GTSNPN, CDR2 SVGIG (reference sequence). This CDR3 is 17 amino acids long. Here the CDR3 DNA reads TGTGCCTGGAGTGTACAGGGGGCGCGGGGTAGCAATCAGCCCCAGCATTTT. Translation gives CAWSVQGARGSNQPQHF.

The rearrangement uses TRBV7-9 and TRBJ2-3; D gene uncertain. CDR1 is SEHNR and CDR2 is FQNEAQ in the germline V gene (reference sequence). Deletions cut 1 base from V and 0 bases from J, with 5 bases between. The CDR3 is made up of 14 amino acids. CDR3 bases: TGTGCCAGCAGCTTAGTAATCAGCACAGATACGCAGTATTTT. Translating it yields CASSLVISTDTQYF.

Worth noting for this clone: The same CDR3 also results from other DNA sequences found in this sample. The CDR3 loop reads CASSDRGKGYTEAFF. CDR3 coding DNA: TGTGCCAGCAGCGATAGGGGCAAGGGGTACACTGAAGCTTTCTTT. The chain couples TRBV11-2 to TRBJ1-1; maybe TRBD1 (5 bases). Trimming stripped 5 bases from V and 3 bases from J, with 16 bases between. The length of the CDR3 is 15 residues. The V gene's germline CDR1 is SGHAT and CDR2 FQNNGV.

This chain links TRBV7-2 with TRBJ2-6; D gene uncertain. Germline V gene sequence: CDR1 SGHTA, CDR2 FQGNSA. The CDR3 is 16 residues long. Deletions cut 2 bases from V and 0 bases from J, with 8 bases between. Here the CDR3 DNA reads TGTGCCAGCAGCTTAAGAGGCAACTCTGGGGCCAACGTCCTGACTTTC. It codes for CASSLRGNSGANVLTF.

The J gene is TRBJ1-4, the V gene TRBV11-2, with D perhaps TRBD1 (6 bases). Per germline, CDR1 SGHAT and CDR2 FQNNGV. V dropped 5 bases and J dropped 0 bases, with 7 bases sitting between them. The CDR3 runs to 14 residues. CDR3 in DNA: TGTGCCAGCAGCGGACAGTCAACTAATGAAAAACTGTTTTTT. It codes for CASSGQSTNEKLFF. The complete variable domain, with remaining parts taken from reference TRBV11-2 and TRBJ1-4, reads EAGVAQSPRYKIIEKRQSVAFWCNPISGHATLYWYQQILGQGPKLLIQFQNNGVVDDSQLPKDRFSAERLKGVDSTLKIQPAKLEDSAVYLCASSGQSTNEKLFFGSGTQLSVL.

The chain links TRBV7-8 to TRBJ1-5; D gene uncertain. With 5 bases removed from V and 3 bases from J, the gap between germline ends came to 20 bases. Germline V CDR1 and CDR2: SGHVS, FQNEAQ. This CDR3 contains 17 residues. The CDR3 nucleotides read TGTGCCAGCAGCCCGCCCTGGAGGGAGGGTAACAATCAGCCCCAGCATTTT. Amino acid sequence: CASSPPWREGNNQPQHF.

This clone was recorded once. The chain carries TRBV28 and TRBJ1-1, with D tentatively TRBD1 (5 bases). The CDR3 loop spans 14 amino acids. The germline CDR1 and CDR2 sequences are MDHEN and SYDVKM. V lost 6 bases and J lost 4, with 15 bases in between. In DNA, the CDR3 is TGTGCCAGCAGACCTAACCGGGGGAGCACTGAAGCTTTCTTT. It specifies CASRPNRGSTEAFF.

The V call is TRBV4-3, the J call TRBJ2-1, with TRBD2 matching over 9 bases. Germline V gene lookup returns CDR1 LGHNA and CDR2 YSLEER. This CDR3 is 16 amino acids long. Trimming took 0 bases from V and 6 from J; bases not matched to a gene: 6. CDR3 amino acids: CASSQEWRGGFNEQFF. CDR3 sequence (DNA): TGCGCCAGCAGCCAAGAGTGGCGGGGGGGGTTCAATGAGCAGTTCTTC.

This rearrangement joins TRBV28 to TRBJ1-2; D may be TRBD1 (6 bases). The V end lost 10 bases, the J end lost 2 bases, and 11 bases lay between the germline ends. The germline CDR1 and CDR2 sequences are MDHEN and SYDVKM. This CDR3 is 12 amino acids long. The CDR3 loop is CAILQGNYGYTF. CDR3 DNA sequence: TGTGCCATCCTACAGGGAAACTATGGCTACACCTTC.

This chain links TRBV7-8 with TRBJ1-2; possible D gene TRBD1, 6 bases. Deletions cut 5 bases from V and 4 bases from J, with 20 bases between. CDR3 size: 16 residues. Germline loops: CDR1 SGHVS, CDR2 FQNEAQ. CDR3 sequence reads: CASSHRGGTYRYGYTF. CDR3 in DNA: TGTGCCAGCAGCCACCGGGGTGGGACATACCGCTATGGCTACACCTTC.

The chain has TRBV7-2 and TRBJ1-2, with 12 nucleotides matching TRBD1. The CDR3 spans 16 residues. Germline trimming cut 7 bases from V and 0 bases from J; bases unmatched to any gene: 6. Looked up from germline, CDR1 is SGHTA and CDR2 is FQGNSA. CDR3 sequence reads: CASNRDRGLPNYGYTF. CDR3 nucleotides: TGTGCCAGCAACCGGGACAGGGGGCTTCCTAACTATGGCTACACCTTC.

The chain has TRBV11-2 and TRBJ2-1; no clear D. Germline lookup yields CDR1 SGHAT and CDR2 FQNNGV. The CDR3 is 11 amino acids. Trimming took off 5 bases at V and 9 bases at J, with 8 bases between the two ends. The CDR3 loop reads CASSPRGEQFF. In DNA form, the CDR3 reads TGTGCCAGCAGCCCCCGCGGTGAGCAGTTCTTC.

V is TRBV5-1 and J is TRBJ2-5, with D tentatively TRBD1 (5 bases). V dropped 0 bases and J dropped 4 bases, with 10 bases sitting between them. CDR3 length: 14 amino acids. Per germline, CDR1 SGHRS and CDR2 YFSETQ. The CDR3 loop is CASSLALGLETQYF. The CDR3 DNA sequence: TGCGCCAGCAGCTTGGCCTTGGGGCTAGAGACCCAGTACTTC.

This clone has just one count. The J gene is TRBJ1-4, the V gene TRBV6-5; D is uncertain. V lost 6 bases, J lost 8 bases, and 19 bases lay in between. The length of the CDR3 is 15 residues. The germline CDR1 and CDR2 sequences are MNHEY and SVGAGI. Here the CDR3 reads CASRPLGPSGEKLFF. CDR3 DNA: TGTGCCAGCAGACCCCTGGGCCCGAGCGGGGAAAAACTGTTTTTT.

The chain employs TRBV30 and TRBJ1-3; 10 bases agree with TRBD1. CDR1 is GTSNPN, CDR2 SVGIG, per germline (reference sequence). The CDR3 runs to 16 residues. Trimming cost V 1 base and J 2 bases; bases outside gene matches: 5. CDR3 protein: CAWSGRQGATGNTIYF. The CDR3 DNA reads TGTGCCTGGAGTGGGAGACAGGGGGCTACTGGAAACACCATATATTTT.

The J gene is TRBJ2-6, the V gene TRBV12-5; 9 bases are shared with TRBD1. The V gene end was trimmed by 4 bases and the J gene end by 0 bases; junction bases not matched to a gene: 7. Per germline, CDR1 LGHNT and CDR2 FRNRAP. This CDR3 spans 18 amino acids. For the CDR3, the DNA is TGTGCTAGTGGTTCATCGGGACAGGGTTACTCTGGGGCCAACGTCCTGACTTTC. This encodes CASGSSGQGYSGANVLTF.

The chain couples TRBV14 to TRBJ2-5; 8 bases line up with TRBD1. CDR1 is SGHDN and CDR2 is FVKESK in the germline V gene. After removal of 2 bases from V and 9 bases from J, the junction contained 11 bases not matched to a gene. CDR3 size: 15 residues. For the CDR3, the DNA is TGTGCCAGCAGCCAAAACCGGGACAGGTCAGGGGCCCAGTACTTC. Protein product: CASSQNRDRSGAQYF. The full variable domain, in which reference TRBV14 and TRBJ2-5 provide the parts outside the CDR3, is EAGVTQFPSHSVIEKGQTVTLRCDPISGHDNLYWYRRVMGKEIKFLLHFVKESKQDESGMPNNRFLAERTGGTYSTLKVQPAELEDSGVYFCASSQNRDRSGAQYFGPGTRLLVL.

The chain couples TRBV6-6 to TRBJ2-5, with 8 bases matching TRBD1. The J call may be in error: the DNA end matches TRBJ2-7 better. The CDR3 sequence is 15 residues long. CDR1 is MNHNY and CDR2 is SVGAGI in the germline V gene (reference sequence). CDR3 residues: CASSYYEQGDNEQYF. For the CDR3, the DNA is TGTGCCAGCAGTTACTATGAACAGGGGGACAACGAGCAGTACTTC.

This clone has more than one count but fewer than ten. The genes are TRBV2 and TRBJ2-7, with D perhaps TRBD1 (5 bases). In germline, CDR1 is SNHLY, CDR2 FYNNEI. V shed 6 bases and J shed 0 bases, with 15 bases lying between them. The CDR3 has 15 amino acids. CDR3 coding DNA: TGTGCCAGCAGCCTAACAGGTCACCACTCCTACGAGCAGTACTTC. This codes for CASSLTGHHSYEQYF.

The chain recombines TRBV5-6 with TRBJ2-5; 7 nucleotides align to TRBD1. The CDR3 is 15 amino acids. Germline V CDR1 and CDR2: SGHDT, YYEEEE. V was pared by 6 bases and J by 3 bases, with 11 bases of the junction left unmatched. This CDR3 is CASTPPGQWKETQYF. CDR3 DNA sequence: TGTGCCAGCACCCCCCCGGGACAGTGGAAAGAGACCCAGTACTTC.

This clone was seen a few times. The chain is built from TRBV27 and TRBJ2-7; tentatively, D is TRBD1 (7 bases). CDR3 length: 16 amino acids. V was clipped by 6 bases and J by 3 bases, with 21 bases between them. Germline V gene sequence: CDR1 MNHEY, CDR2 SMNVEV (reference sequence). The CDR3: CASSPRAGQFHYEQYF. In nucleotides, the CDR3 is TGTGCCAGCAGCCCTCGGGCGGGACAGTTCCACTACGAGCAGTACTTC.

The chain uses TRBV30 and TRBJ2-7; 8 nucleotides agree with TRBD1. Germline V gene lookup returns CDR1 GTSNPN and CDR2 SVGIG (reference sequence). The V and J ends lost 3 bases and 0 bases, in that order; junction bases with no gene match: 4. The CDR3 has 14 amino acids. CDR3 loop: CAWSRTGLSYEQYF. The CDR3 nucleotides read TGTGCCTGGAGCCGGACAGGGCTCTCCTACGAGCAGTACTTC.

This clone was counted once. V is TRBV30 and J is TRBJ1-2; no clear D. The CDR3 covers 15 residues. Deletions cut 2 bases from V and 1 base from J, with 14 bases between. Germline V gives CDR1 GTSNPN, CDR2 SVGIG (reference sequence). CDR3 sequence: CAWSLSDSGNYGYTF. For the CDR3, the DNA is TGTGCCTGGAGTCTTAGCGACTCGGGTAACTATGGCTACACCTTC.

In this sample, this clone turned up a few times. This chain links TRBV6-4 with TRBJ1-1, with 8 bases aligning to TRBD1. Germline trimming cut 6 bases from V and 11 bases from J; bases unmatched to any gene: 11. The CDR3 loop spans 13 amino acids. The germline CDR1 and CDR2 sequences are MRHNA and SNTAGT. The CDR3, as DNA: TGTGCCAGCAGCGAGCGGCAGGGGGCAGCGGCTTTCTTT. Translated: CASSERQGAAAFF.

The V gene is TRBV15, the J gene TRBJ1-6, with no clear D. The CDR3 has 17 residues. V lost 3 bases and J 0 bases, leaving 12 bases between the germline ends. Germline loops: CDR1 LNHNV, CDR2 YYDKDF (reference sequence). As DNA, the CDR3 is TGTGCCACCAGCAGCTATGGAAGGAGCTCCTATAATTCACCCCTCCACTTT. This encodes CATSSYGRSSYNSPLHF.

The chain joins TRBV15 to TRBJ2-2; D not resolved. This CDR3 is built from 15 residues. V gave up 0 bases and J gave up 4 bases, with 9 bases separating them. Germline V gives CDR1 LNHNV, CDR2 YYDKDF (reference sequence). The CDR3 DNA sequence: TGTGCCACCAGCAGAGATGTACGTAGCACCGGGGAGCTGTTTTTT. The encoded protein is CATSRDVRSTGELFF.

The genes are TRBV21-1 and TRBJ1-1; the D call TRBD1 from the table was never checked on the DNA. TRBV21-1 is given as a pseudogene. The CDR3 is made up of 15 amino acids. CDR3 residues: CASSKVRPQNTEAFF. The CDR3, as DNA: TGTGCCAGCAGCAAAGTTCGCCCACAGAACACTGAAGCTTTCTTT.

The chain uses TRBV10-1 and TRBJ2-2; D may be TRBD2 (6 bases). V was clipped by 4 bases and J by 2 bases, with 11 bases between them. The germline V gene encodes CDR1 WNHNN and CDR2 SYGVQD (reference sequence). The CDR3 totals 15 residues. The CDR3 loop is CASSVAGFNTGELFF. As DNA, the CDR3 is TGCGCCAGCAGTGTCGCGGGATTCAACACCGGGGAGCTGTTTTTT.